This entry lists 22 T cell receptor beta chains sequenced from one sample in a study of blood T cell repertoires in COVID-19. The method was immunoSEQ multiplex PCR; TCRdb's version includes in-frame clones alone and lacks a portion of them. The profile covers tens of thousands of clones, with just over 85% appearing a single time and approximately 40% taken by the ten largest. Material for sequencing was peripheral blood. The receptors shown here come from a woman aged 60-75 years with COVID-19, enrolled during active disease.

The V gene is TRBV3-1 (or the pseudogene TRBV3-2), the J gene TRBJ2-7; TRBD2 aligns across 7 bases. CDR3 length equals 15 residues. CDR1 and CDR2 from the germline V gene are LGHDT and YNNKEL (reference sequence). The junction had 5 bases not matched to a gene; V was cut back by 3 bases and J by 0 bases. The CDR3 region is CASSQGLLSSYEQYF. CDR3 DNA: TGTGCCAGCAGCCAGGGACTACTCAGCTCCTACGAGCAGTACTTC.

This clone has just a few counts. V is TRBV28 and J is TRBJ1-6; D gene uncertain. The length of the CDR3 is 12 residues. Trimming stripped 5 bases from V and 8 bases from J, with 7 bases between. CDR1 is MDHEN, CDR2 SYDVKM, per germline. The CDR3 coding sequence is TGTGCCAGCAGTCCCCTCGATTCACCCCTCCACTTT. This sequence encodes CASSPLDSPLHF.

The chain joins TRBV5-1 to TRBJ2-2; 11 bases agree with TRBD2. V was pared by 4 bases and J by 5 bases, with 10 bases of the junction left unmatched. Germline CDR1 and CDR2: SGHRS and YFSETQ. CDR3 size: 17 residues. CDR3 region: CASSPSPTSGGTGELFF. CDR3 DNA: TGCGCCAGCAGCCCCTCCCCCACTAGCGGGGGTACCGGGGAGCTGTTTTTT. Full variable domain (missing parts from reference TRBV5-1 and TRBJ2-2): KAGVTQTPRYLIKTRGQQVTLSCSPISGHRSVSWYQQTPGQGLQFLFEYFSETQRNKGNFPGRFSGRQFSNSRSEMNVSTLELGDSALYLCASSPSPTSGGTGELFFGEGSRLTVL.

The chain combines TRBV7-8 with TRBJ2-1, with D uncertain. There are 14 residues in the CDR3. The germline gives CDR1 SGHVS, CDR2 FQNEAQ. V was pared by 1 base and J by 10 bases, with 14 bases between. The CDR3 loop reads CASSLVGPRQEQFF. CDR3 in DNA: TGTGCCAGCAGCTTAGTTGGCCCGAGACAAGAGCAGTTCTTC.

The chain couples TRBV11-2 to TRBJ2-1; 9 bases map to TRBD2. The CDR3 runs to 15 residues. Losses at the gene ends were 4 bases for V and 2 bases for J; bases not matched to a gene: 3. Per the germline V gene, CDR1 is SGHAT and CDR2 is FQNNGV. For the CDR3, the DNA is TGTGCCAGCAGCTCCCTAGCGGGACCCTACAATGAGCAGTTCTTC. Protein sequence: CASSSLAGPYNEQFF.

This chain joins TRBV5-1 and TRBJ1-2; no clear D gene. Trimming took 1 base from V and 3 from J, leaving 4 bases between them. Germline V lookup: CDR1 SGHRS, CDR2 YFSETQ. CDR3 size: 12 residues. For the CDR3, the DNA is TGCGCCAGCAGCTTGACGGACTATGGCTACACCTTC. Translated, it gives CASSLTDYGYTF.

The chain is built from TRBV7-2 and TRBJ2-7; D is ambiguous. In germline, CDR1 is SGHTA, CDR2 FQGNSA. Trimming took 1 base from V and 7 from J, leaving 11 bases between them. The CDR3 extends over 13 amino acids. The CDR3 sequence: CASSLEPNWEQYF. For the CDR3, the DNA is TGTGCCAGCAGCTTAGAACCCAACTGGGAGCAGTACTTC.

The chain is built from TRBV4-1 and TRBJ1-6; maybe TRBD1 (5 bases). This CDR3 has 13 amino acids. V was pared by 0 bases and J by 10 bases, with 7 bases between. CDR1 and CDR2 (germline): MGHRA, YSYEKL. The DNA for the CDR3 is TGCGCCAGCAGCCAAGACAGGGCCTCACCCCTCCACTTT. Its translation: CASSQDRASPLHF.

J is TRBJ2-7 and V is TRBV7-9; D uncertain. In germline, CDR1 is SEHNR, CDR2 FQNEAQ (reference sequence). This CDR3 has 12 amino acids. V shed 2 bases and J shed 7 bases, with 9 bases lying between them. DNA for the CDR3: TGTGCCAGCAGCTTAATAGACGGGGAGCAGTACTTC. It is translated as CASSLIDGEQYF.

As DNA, the CDR3 is TGTGCCAGCAGCCCCTGGATCGGAAGCGGTCAGCCCCAGCATTTT. It specifies CASSPWIGSGQPQHF. The V call is TRBV3-1 (or the pseudogene TRBV3-2), the J call TRBJ1-5, with no clear D. This CDR3 contains 15 residues. The germline V gene has CDR1 LGHDT and CDR2 YNNKEL (reference sequence). Deletions cut 4 bases from V and 6 bases from J, with 16 bases between.

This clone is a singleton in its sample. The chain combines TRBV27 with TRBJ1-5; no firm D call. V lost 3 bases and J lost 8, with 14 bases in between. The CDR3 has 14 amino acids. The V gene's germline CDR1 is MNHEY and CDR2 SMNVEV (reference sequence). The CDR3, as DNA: TGTGCCAGCAGTTTCGGCGGGAGTGGAGAGCCCCAGCATTTT. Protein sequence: CASSFGGSGEPQHF.

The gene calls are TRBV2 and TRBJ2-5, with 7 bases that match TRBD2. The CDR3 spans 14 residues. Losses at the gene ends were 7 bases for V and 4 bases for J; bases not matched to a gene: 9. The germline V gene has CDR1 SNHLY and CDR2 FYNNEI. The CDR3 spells CASINGGSRETQYF. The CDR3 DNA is TGTGCCAGCATCAATGGCGGGAGCAGAGAGACCCAGTACTTC. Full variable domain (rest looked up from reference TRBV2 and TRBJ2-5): EPEVTQTPSHQVTQMGQEVILRCVPISNHLYFYWYRQILGQKVEFLVSFYNNEISEKSEIFDDQFSVERPDGSNFTLKIRSTKLEDSAMYFCASINGGSRETQYFGPGTRLLVL.

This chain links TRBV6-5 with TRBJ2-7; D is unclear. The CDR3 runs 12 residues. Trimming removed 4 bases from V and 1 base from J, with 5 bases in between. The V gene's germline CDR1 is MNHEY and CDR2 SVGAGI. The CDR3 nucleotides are TGTGCCAGCAGTTCCCCTTCCTACGAGCAGTACTTC. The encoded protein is CASSSPSYEQYF.

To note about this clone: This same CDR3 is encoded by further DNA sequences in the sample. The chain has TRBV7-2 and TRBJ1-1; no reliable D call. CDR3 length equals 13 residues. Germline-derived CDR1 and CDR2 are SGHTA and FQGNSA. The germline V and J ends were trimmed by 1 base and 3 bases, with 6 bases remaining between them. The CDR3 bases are TGTGCCAGCAGCTTAGAATTATACACTGAAGCTTTCTTT. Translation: CASSLELYTEAFF.

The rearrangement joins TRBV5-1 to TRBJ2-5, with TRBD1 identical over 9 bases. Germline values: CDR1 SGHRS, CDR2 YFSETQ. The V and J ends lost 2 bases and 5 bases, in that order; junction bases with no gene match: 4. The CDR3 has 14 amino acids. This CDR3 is CASSLGTGKETQYF. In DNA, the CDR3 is TGCGCCAGCAGCTTAGGGACAGGGAAGGAGACCCAGTACTTC.

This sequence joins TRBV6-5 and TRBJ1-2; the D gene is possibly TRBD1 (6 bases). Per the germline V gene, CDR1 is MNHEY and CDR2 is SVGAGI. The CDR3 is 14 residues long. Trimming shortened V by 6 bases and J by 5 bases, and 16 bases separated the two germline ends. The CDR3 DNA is TGTGCCAGCAGCCCAAGGGGGTTCGCATATGGCTACACCTTC. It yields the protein CASSPRGFAYGYTF.

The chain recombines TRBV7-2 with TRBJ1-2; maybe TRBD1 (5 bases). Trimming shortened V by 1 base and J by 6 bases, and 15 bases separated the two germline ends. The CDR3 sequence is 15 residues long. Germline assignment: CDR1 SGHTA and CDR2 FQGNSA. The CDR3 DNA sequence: TGTGCCAGCAGCTTAGTCCCCGGGGGGGTGGATGGCTACACCTTC. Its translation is CASSLVPGGVDGYTF.

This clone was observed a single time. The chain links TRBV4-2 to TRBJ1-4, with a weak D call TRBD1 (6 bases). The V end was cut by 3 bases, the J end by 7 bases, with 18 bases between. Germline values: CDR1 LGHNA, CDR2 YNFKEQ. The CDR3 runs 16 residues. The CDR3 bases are TGTGCCAGCAGCCATAACCTCAGGGGAGGGGGTGAAAAACTGTTTTTT. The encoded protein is CASSHNLRGGGEKLFF.

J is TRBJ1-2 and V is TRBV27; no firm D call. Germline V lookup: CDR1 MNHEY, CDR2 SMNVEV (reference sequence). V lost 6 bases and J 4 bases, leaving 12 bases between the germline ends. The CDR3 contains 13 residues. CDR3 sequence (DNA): TGTGCCAGCAGCCCGGGGTCCAGCTATGGCTACACCTTC. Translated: CASSPGSSYGYTF.

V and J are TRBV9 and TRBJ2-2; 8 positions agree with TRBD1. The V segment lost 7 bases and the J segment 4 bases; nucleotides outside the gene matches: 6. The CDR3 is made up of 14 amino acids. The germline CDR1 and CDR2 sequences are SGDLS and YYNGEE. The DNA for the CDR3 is TGTGCCAGCGGTGGCAGGGGGCGCACCGGGGAGCTGTTTTTT. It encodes CASGGRGRTGELFF.

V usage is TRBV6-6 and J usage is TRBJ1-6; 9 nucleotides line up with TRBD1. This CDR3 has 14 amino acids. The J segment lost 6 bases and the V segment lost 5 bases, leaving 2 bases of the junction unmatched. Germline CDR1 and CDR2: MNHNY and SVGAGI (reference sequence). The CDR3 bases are TGTGCCAGCAGTCCGGGACAGGGTAATTCACCCCTCCACTTT. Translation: CASSPGQGNSPLHF.

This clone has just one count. In DNA form, the CDR3 reads TGCAGCGTTGAGTCGGAGAACTATGGCTACACCTTC. Residues: CSVESENYGYTF. The rearrangement joins TRBV29-1 to TRBJ1-2; no reliable D call. The CDR3 contains 12 residues. V dropped 3 bases and J dropped 2 bases, with 7 bases sitting between them. Germline CDR1 is SQVTM and CDR2 is ANQGSEA.